The 18 T cell receptor beta chains given below trace back to one sample, sequenced in a study of T cells expressing NK-cell markers. Following a re-call of the 5' RACE reads, TCRdb has one entry per CDR3 protein and lacks DNA. This table holds 500,000 or so distinct CDR3 sequences. The specimen sequenced was blood T cells: a sorted CD56 or NKG2C T cell subset, CD4+ or CD8+ T cells, or bulk PBMC T cells (not recorded which). These TCRs come from a young man in good health.

This chain joins TRBV4-3 and TRBJ2-7; there is no DNA to check the TCRdb D call of TRBD1. CDR3 size: 15 residues. Per germline, CDR1 LGHNA and CDR2 YSLEER. The CDR3 loop is CASSQVGQGMYEQYF.

This chain connects TRBV18 to TRBJ1-2; absent DNA, TCRdb's TRBD1 call cannot be checked. The V gene's germline CDR1 is KGHSH and CDR2 LQKENI. This CDR3 region has 16 residues. The CDR3 spells CASSPGQGPSNYGYTF.

The rearrangement uses TRBV11-3 and TRBJ2-1; absent DNA, TCRdb's TRBD2 call cannot be checked. The germline CDR1 and CDR2 sequences are SGHNT and YENEEA. This CDR3 is 17 amino acids long. This chain's CDR3 is CASSVGPLAGEVDEQFF.

This chain connects TRBV29-1 to TRBJ2-7; TCRdb's assignment of TRBD2 cannot be checked, as there is no DNA. Germline V lookup: CDR1 SQVTM, CDR2 ANQGSEA. The CDR3 extends over 12 amino acids. CDR3 in amino acids: CSVDGGNDEQYF.

V usage is TRBV20-1 and J usage is TRBJ2-1; the TCRdb call, TRBD2, lacks DNA for checking. Germline CDR1 DFQATT, CDR2 SNEGSKA (reference sequence). The length of the CDR3 is 17 residues. CDR3: CSARGSTSGSGIDEQFF.

The chain carries TRBV6-1 and TRBJ2-1. CDR3 length equals 14 residues. Germline CDR1 reads MNHNS; CDR2 reads SASEGT. The CDR3: CASSDRWSADEQFF.

CDR3 sequence: CASSDTGLGGTEAFF. The chain is built from TRBV5-1 and TRBJ1-1; no DNA is available, so the TRBD1 call from TCRdb remains unchecked. Germline CDR1 reads SGHRS; CDR2 reads YFSETQ. The CDR3 is 15 amino acids.

V and J are TRBV20-1 and TRBJ1-5. This CDR3 region has 15 residues. Germline lookup yields CDR1 DFQATT and CDR2 SNEGSKA (reference sequence). CDR3 sequence: CSAHTGEGGNQPQHF.

The J gene is TRBJ2-1, the V gene TRBV7-9; with no DNA, the TCRdb D assignment of TRBD1 cannot be verified. CDR1 is SEHNR and CDR2 is FQNEAQ in the germline V gene (reference sequence). There are 16 residues in the CDR3. Here the CDR3 reads CASSFTRTGGIHEQFF.

The chain couples TRBV15 to TRBJ2-3. The CDR3 is 14 residues long. Per germline, CDR1 LNHNV and CDR2 YYDKDF (reference sequence). CDR3 protein: CATSRDAATDTQYF.

The chain combines TRBV28 with TRBJ2-2; checking the TCRdb D call of TRBD2 is not possible without DNA. Germline V gene data show CDR1 as MDHEN and CDR2 as SYDVKM. The CDR3 sequence is 19 residues long. Here the CDR3 reads CASSLTGTSGAYHTGELFF.

The chain uses TRBV6-5 and TRBJ2-2; TCRdb's assignment of TRBD1 cannot be checked, as there is no DNA. The CDR3 covers 15 residues. From germline, CDR1 is MNHEY and CDR2 SVGAGI. CDR3 sequence: CASTKQGRVTGELFF.

The rearrangement joins TRBV10-2 to TRBJ1-5; the TCRdb call, TRBD1, lacks DNA for checking. This CDR3 is built from 14 residues. The germline CDR1 and CDR2 sequences are WSHSY and SAAADI. The CDR3 loop is CASRKTGFNQPQHF.

The genes are TRBV28 and TRBJ2-7; the D call from TCRdb, TRBD2, cannot be confirmed without DNA. The CDR3 runs 16 residues. The germline V gene has CDR1 MDHEN and CDR2 SYDVKM. The chain's CDR3 is CASSHYGGPPIHEQYF.

This chain uses TRBV2 with TRBJ2-1. CDR3 length equals 11 residues. Looked up from germline, CDR1 is SNHLY and CDR2 is FYNNEI. This CDR3 is CASSDWQVKFF.

The V gene is TRBV20-1, the J gene TRBJ2-1; no DNA is available, so the TRBD2 call from TCRdb remains unchecked. This CDR3 contains 12 residues. Germline CDR1 and CDR2: DFQATT and SNEGSKA (reference sequence). The CDR3 spells CGGRRQPHEQFF.

V gene TRBV25-1 combines with J gene TRBJ2-5; the TRBD1 assignment by TCRdb is unverifiable without DNA. The CDR3 extends over 15 amino acids. Germline-derived CDR1 and CDR2 are MGHDK and SYGVNS. The CDR3 reads CASSEWGQGTETQYF.

The chain has TRBV6-2 or TRBV6-3 and TRBJ2-7; TCRdb outputs TRBD1, but without DNA this stays unchecked. CDR3 size: 16 residues. Germline loops: CDR1 MNHEY, CDR2 SVGEGT. CDR3 amino acids: CASSYSIAGPIYEQYF.